A single sample gave rise to the 2 T cell receptor beta chains below, sequenced in a study of CD8+ T cells in alopecia areata. Sequencing templates came from extracted RNA that was reverse transcribed into cDNA. The table came from immunoSEQ multiplex PCR; TCRdb's copy has only in-frame clones and leaves some out. The table includes 130,000 to 150,000 clones, around 86% detected once. The sequences come from CD8+ T cells sorted from blood, collected at week 0. Receptors originate from a human donor with alopecia areata.

This clone was counted a single time. This chain links TRBV10-3 with TRBJ1-1; tentatively, D is TRBD1 (5 bases). CDR3 size: 14 residues. The V end lost 2 bases, the J end lost 3 bases, and 10 bases lay between the germline ends. Germline lookup yields CDR1 ENHRY and CDR2 SYGVKD. Written as DNA, the CDR3 is TGTGCCATCAGTGAGCTATGGGGCGACACTGAAGCTTTCTTT. Its translation: CAISELWGDTEAFF.

The chain links TRBV15 to TRBJ2-5, with TRBD2 identical over 13 bases. This CDR3 comprises 16 residues. Germline CDR1 LNHNV, CDR2 YYDKDF (reference sequence). The V and J ends lost 2 bases and 3 bases, in that order; junction bases with no gene match: 3. The CDR3 DNA reads TGTGCCACCAGCAGAAAAGGGACTAGCGGGGAAGAGACCCAGTACTTC. This gives the protein CATSRKGTSGEETQYF.